The 29 T cell receptor beta chains presented below share a single source sample, sequenced in a study of blood T cell repertoires in COVID-19. Sequencing was performed with immunoSEQ multiplex PCR; in TCRdb, only in-frame clones are kept and a portion is missing. This sample has about 320,000 clones; 90% occur once, and the top ten carry 2.6%. Material: PBMCs or T cells enriched from blood (not recorded which). The receptors originated from a man in his sixties who had recovered from COVID-19.

The genes are TRBV2 and TRBJ1-2; 9 nucleotides agree with TRBD1. Unmatched junction bases numbered 9, after V lost 9 bases and J lost 7 bases. CDR3 length: 13 amino acids. Germline V gene data show CDR1 as SNHLY and CDR2 as FYNNEI. Written as DNA, the CDR3 is TGTGCCAGAAACAGGGGGCGTAGTCGTGGCTACACCTTC. Translating it yields CARNRGRSRGYTF.

The chain joins TRBV4-3 to TRBJ2-2; 10 nucleotides match TRBD1. The CDR3 extends over 17 amino acids. Trimming at V came to 4 bases and at J to 0 bases, leaving 5 bases not matched to a gene. Germline V lookup: CDR1 LGHNA, CDR2 YSLEER. The CDR3 DNA is TGCGCCAGCAGCCGCGGGACAGGGGTTTCGAACACCGGGGAGCTGTTTTTT. Protein product: CASSRGTGVSNTGELFF.

The rearrangement joins TRBV5-1 to TRBJ1-4; weak D call: TRBD1 (6 bases). CDR1 is SGHRS and CDR2 is YFSETQ in the germline V gene. Trimming took off 4 bases at V and 0 bases at J, with 13 bases between the two ends. This CDR3 spans 16 amino acids. In nucleotides, the CDR3 is TGCGCCAGCAGCGAGGGGACAAGAGCAACTAATGAAAAACTGTTTTTT. Translated, it gives CASSEGTRATNEKLFF.

This rearrangement joins TRBV5-1 to TRBJ2-5, with 12 bases fitting TRBD2. Germline values: CDR1 SGHRS, CDR2 YFSETQ. This CDR3 comprises 19 residues. The trim removed 0 bases at V and 2 bases at J, leaving 11 bases unmatched. The CDR3 loop reads CASSLAPLAGGRGQETQYF. The CDR3 region has the DNA TGCGCCAGCAGCTTGGCCCCCCTAGCGGGAGGGAGAGGGCAAGAGACCCAGTACTTC. Full variable domain (missing parts from reference TRBV5-1 and TRBJ2-5): KAGVTQTPRYLIKTRGQQVTLSCSPISGHRSVSWYQQTPGQGLQFLFEYFSETQRNKGNFPGRFSGRQFSNSRSEMNVSTLELGDSALYLCASSLAPLAGGRGQETQYFGPGTRLLVL.

This chain connects TRBV7-9 to TRBJ1-4, with 7 nucleotides matching TRBD1. Germline V lookup: CDR1 SEHNR, CDR2 FQNEAQ (reference sequence). This CDR3 spans 16 amino acids. With 5 bases clipped from V and 3 bases from J, the junction kept 9 bases outside the gene matches. CDR3 nucleotides: TGTGCCAGCAGCCGAACAACAGGGGCTGCTAATGAAAAACTGTTTTTT. Protein: CASSRTTGAANEKLFF. Full variable domain (outside the CDR3, taken from reference TRBV7-9 and TRBJ1-4): DTGVSQNPRHKITKRGQNVTFRCDPISEHNRLYWYRQTLGQGPEFLTYFQNEAQLEKSRLLSDRFSAERPKGSFSTLEIQRTEQGDSAMYLCASSRTTGAANEKLFFGSGTQLSVL.

This clone was counted once. This chain uses TRBV5-1 with TRBJ2-3; TRBD2 might be the D (6 bases). The germline gives CDR1 SGHRS, CDR2 YFSETQ. The length of the CDR3 is 13 residues. V dropped 4 bases and J dropped 3 bases, with 9 bases sitting between them. CDR3 sequence (DNA): TGCGCCAGCAGCGGAGGAGGGACAGATACGCAGTATTTT. This gives the protein CASSGGGTDTQYF.

The chain couples TRBV3-1 (or the pseudogene TRBV3-2) to TRBJ1-1, with unresolved D. Germline V gene lookup returns CDR1 LGHDT and CDR2 YNNKEL (reference sequence). The CDR3 length is 22 residues. Trimming cost V 4 bases and J 0 bases, with 33 bases left between them. The CDR3 DNA follows: TGTGCCAGCAGCCCCCCTGCGGACTATCGGCTCAAAGGACTTCTCATGAACACTGAAGCTTTCTTT. Amino acids: CASSPPADYRLKGLLMNTEAFF.

The chain carries TRBV25-1 and TRBJ2-3; D might be TRBD2 (5 bases). Germline loops: CDR1 MGHDK, CDR2 SYGVNS. The CDR3 loop spans 15 amino acids. The V gene lost 3 bases and the J gene lost 12 bases, with 22 bases spanning the gap. CDR3 nucleotide sequence: TGTGCCAGCAGTGACGGGGAGCGCCGGGCCCTCCCCCAGTATTTT. Protein product: CASSDGERRALPQYF.

The chain links TRBV7-8 to TRBJ2-3; 8 nucleotides line up with TRBD2. V trimming: 5 bases; J trimming: 0 bases; junction bases outside the gene matches: 13. This CDR3 is built from 18 residues. Germline V gives CDR1 SGHVS, CDR2 FQNEAQ. The CDR3 bases are TGTGCCAGCAGCCCCCGGGGTGGCGCTAGCGGGAGCACAGATACGCAGTATTTT. Its translation is CASSPRGGASGSTDTQYF. Combining the CDR3 with reference TRBV7-8 and TRBJ2-3 gives the whole variable domain GAGVSQSPRYKVAKRGQDVALRCDPISGHVSLFWYQQALGQGPEFLTYFQNEAQLDKSGLPSDRFFAERPEGSVSTLKIQRTQQEDSAVYLCASSPRGGASGSTDTQYFGPGTRLTVL.

A remark on this clone: At one end, the junction sequence differs from germline, possibly due to a read error. The rearrangement joins TRBV7-3 to TRBJ2-7; 9 bases are a match to TRBD2. Germline CDR1 reads SGHTA; CDR2 reads FQGTGA. The CDR3 length is 14 residues. This CDR3 reads CASSLTDRLAGLNF. The CDR3 nucleotides read TGTGCCAGCAGCTTAACCGATAGGCTAGCGGGACTGAACTTC.

The chain's CDR3 is CASSQEMGPGYGYTF. CDR3 DNA: TGTGCCAGCAGCCAAGAGATGGGGCCCGGCTATGGCTACACCTTC. The chain links TRBV4-2 to TRBJ1-2, with D perhaps matching TRBD1 (5 bases). Germline V gene lookup returns CDR1 LGHNA and CDR2 YNFKEQ. The CDR3 extends over 15 amino acids. Deletions cut 0 bases from V and 4 bases from J, with 12 bases between.

The J gene is TRBJ1-4, the V gene TRBV18, with D unclear. CDR1 KGHSH and CDR2 LQKENI come from the germline V gene. V dropped 6 bases and J dropped 8 bases, with 10 bases sitting between them. There are 12 residues in the CDR3. The DNA for the CDR3 is TGTGCCAGCTCCCCATCGGAGGAAAAACTGTTTTTT. Residues: CASSPSEEKLFF.

The chain carries TRBV10-2 and TRBJ2-7; D is ambiguous. Per germline, CDR1 WSHSY and CDR2 SAAADI. The V gene lost 3 bases and the J gene lost 0 bases, with 12 bases spanning the gap. The CDR3 extends over 15 amino acids. The chain's CDR3 is CASSEDLWSSYEQYF. The CDR3 DNA follows: TGCGCCAGCAGTGAAGACCTATGGAGCTCCTACGAGCAGTACTTC.

This clone has only a few counts. V usage is TRBV9 and J usage is TRBJ1-3, with D perhaps matching TRBD1 (6 bases). There are 15 residues in the CDR3. Germline-derived CDR1 and CDR2 are SGDLS and YYNGEE. V shed 3 bases and J shed 0 bases, with 10 bases lying between them. CDR3 in amino acids: CASSGGGLSGNTIYF. Here the CDR3 DNA reads TGTGCCAGCAGCGGTGGGGGCCTCTCTGGAAACACCATATATTTT.

V is TRBV19 and J is TRBJ1-1; tentatively, D is TRBD1 (5 bases). There are 15 residues in the CDR3. Looked up from germline, CDR1 is LNHDA and CDR2 is SQIVND (reference sequence). The V gene lost 3 bases and the J gene lost 7 bases, with 18 bases spanning the gap. The CDR3, as DNA: TGTGCCAGTAGTATCTTGTCAGTGGGGGGGAATGAAGCTTTCTTT. Translation gives CASSILSVGGNEAFF. The full variable domain, rest sourced from reference TRBV19 and TRBJ1-1, is DGGITQSPKYLFRKEGQNVTLSCEQNLNHDAMYWYRQDPGQGLRLIYYSQIVNDFQKGDIAEGYSVSREKKESFPLTVTSAQKNPTAFYLCASSILSVGGNEAFFGQGTRLTVV.

V usage is TRBV6-5 and J usage is TRBJ2-5, with a tentative D call TRBD2 (6 bases). The CDR3 is made up of 14 amino acids. Germline assignment: CDR1 MNHEY and CDR2 SVGAGI. The V gene lost 6 bases and the J gene lost 5 bases, with 16 bases spanning the gap. In nucleotides, the CDR3 is TGTGCCAGCAGGGCGGGGCTGGGGCGCGAGACCCAGTACTTC. Protein sequence: CASRAGLGRETQYF.

CDR3 nucleotides: TGTGCCATCAGTCGGGAGGGTTGGAATGAGCAGTTCTTC. Its translation is CAISREGWNEQFF. V is TRBV10-3 and J is TRBJ2-1, with 8 bases identical to TRBD2. The CDR3 totals 13 residues. J lost 7 bases, V lost 5 bases, and 4 bases had no gene match. The germline CDR1 and CDR2 sequences are ENHRY and SYGVKD.

The chain recombines TRBV4-2 with TRBJ2-2; D is unclear. Germline V gene data show CDR1 as LGHNA and CDR2 as YNFKEQ. This CDR3 has 14 residues. Trimming shortened V by 3 bases and J by 5 bases, and 10 bases separated the two germline ends. The DNA for the CDR3 is TGTGCCAGCAGCCAGTTTTTTTCTACCGGGGAGCTGTTTTTT. Translation: CASSQFFSTGELFF.

The rearrangement links TRBV27 to TRBJ2-2, with no clear D. Trimming removed 8 bases from V and 0 bases from J, with 10 bases in between. The CDR3 consists of 14 residues. Germline V gene lookup returns CDR1 MNHEY and CDR2 SMNVEV (reference sequence). In DNA form, the CDR3 reads TGTGCCAGCGGTCGCGGTTCGAACACCGGGGAGCTGTTTTTT. This sequence encodes CASGRGSNTGELFF.

V is TRBV2 and J is TRBJ1-4, with D maybe TRBD1 (6 bases). This CDR3 contains 15 residues. The V end was cut by 4 bases, the J end by 10 bases, with 19 bases between. Germline lookup yields CDR1 SNHLY and CDR2 FYNNEI. CDR3 DNA sequence: TGTGCCAGCAGTGGGGTGAACAGGGCGGTTGGAAAACTGTTTTTT. Protein: CASSGVNRAVGKLFF.

The chain is built from TRBV3-1 (or the pseudogene TRBV3-2) and TRBJ2-3, with 10 nucleotides matching TRBD2. The CDR3 has 13 amino acids. The trim removed 8 bases at V and 1 base at J, leaving 0 bases unmatched. Germline V lookup: CDR1 LGHDT, CDR2 YNNKEL (reference sequence). DNA for the CDR3: TGTGCCAGCGGGACTAGCGGCACAGATACGCAGTATTTT. It encodes CASGTSGTDTQYF.

V usage is TRBV4-2 and J usage is TRBJ1-3, with D perhaps matching TRBD1 (5 bases). The CDR3 contains 13 residues. CDR1 LGHNA and CDR2 YNFKEQ come from the germline V gene. V lost 3 bases and J 6 bases, leaving 9 bases between the germline ends. This chain's CDR3 is CASSQGLENTIYF. DNA for the CDR3: TGTGCCAGCAGCCAGGGACTGGAAAACACCATATATTTT.

J is TRBJ2-7 and V is TRBV27; TRBD2 matches 7 bases. The trim removed 3 bases at V and 5 bases at J, leaving 4 bases unmatched. This CDR3 spans 13 amino acids. Germline CDR1 is MNHEY and CDR2 is SMNVEV (reference sequence). The CDR3 region is CASSFGGENEQYF. The CDR3 DNA is TGTGCCAGCAGTTTTGGGGGGGAGAACGAGCAGTACTTC.

The rearrangement links TRBV5-4 to TRBJ2-1; TRBD1 is a possible D gene (6 bases). Trimming left V 0 bases short and J 6 bases short, with 13 bases between. CDR1 and CDR2 from the germline V gene are SGHNT and YYREEE (reference sequence). The CDR3 runs to 15 residues. DNA for the CDR3: TGTGCCAGCAGCTTGGCAGGGGCATCAGGCAATGAGCAGTTCTTC. It specifies CASSLAGASGNEQFF.

The chain has TRBV3-1 (or the pseudogene TRBV3-2) and TRBJ1-1; no clear D. This CDR3 is 15 amino acids long. CDR1 and CDR2 (germline): LGHDT, YNNKEL (reference sequence). V lost 0 bases and J 1 base, leaving 9 bases between the germline ends. The CDR3: CASSQELVRNTEAFF. CDR3 DNA: TGTGCCAGCAGCCAAGAGCTGGTGAGGAACACTGAAGCTTTCTTT.

CDR3 amino acids: CASSGGVNTEAFF. CDR3 nucleotides: TGTGCCAGCAGCGGGGGGGTGAACACTGAAGCTTTCTTT. This chain links TRBV9 with TRBJ1-1, with D possibly being TRBD1 (5 bases). CDR3 length equals 13 residues. The germline V gene encodes CDR1 SGDLS and CDR2 YYNGEE. Trimming shortened V by 3 bases and J by 0 bases, and 6 bases separated the two germline ends.

V is TRBV6-2 or TRBV6-3 and J is TRBJ1-5; 7 nucleotides match TRBD1. V trimming: 2 bases; J trimming: 1 base; junction bases outside the gene matches: 8. The CDR3 is 17 amino acids. Germline CDR1 reads MNHEY; CDR2 reads SVGEGT. The CDR3: CASSYPTGAGSNQPQHF. CDR3 coding DNA: TGTGCCAGCAGTTACCCCACAGGGGCGGGGAGCAATCAGCCCCAGCATTTT.

The chain is built from TRBV24-1 and TRBJ2-1; D ambiguous. Germline V gives CDR1 KGHDR, CDR2 SFDVKD. The germline V and J ends were trimmed by 8 bases and 0 bases, with 13 bases remaining between them. The CDR3 contains 15 residues. CDR3 protein: CATIAQKCSYNEQFF. The DNA of the CDR3 is TGTGCCACCATCGCTCAGAAATGCTCCTACAATGAGCAGTTCTTC.

The table lists this clone with a count of one. The rearrangement uses TRBV14 and TRBJ2-3; possibly TRBD1 for D (6 bases). The V end lost 3 bases, the J end lost 4 bases, and 20 bases lay between the germline ends. The CDR3 loop spans 17 amino acids. Germline V gene lookup returns CDR1 SGHDN and CDR2 FVKESK. The CDR3 here is CASSHLHRVEYADTQYF. In DNA form, the CDR3 reads TGTGCCAGCAGCCATCTCCACAGGGTAGAGTACGCAGATACGCAGTATTTT.